The clone carrying this TCR beta chain appeared a few times. The sample originates from a study of T cells in Graves' hyperthyroidism and ophthalmopathy. From germline, CDR1 is DFQATT and CDR2 SNEGSKA (reference sequence). Trimming took off 2 bases at V and 2 bases at J, with 6 bases between the two ends. The CDR3 runs to 12 residues. From RNA transcripts, TCR beta CDR3 regions were amplified. First-round RT-PCR with HTBI primers amplified the TCR CDR3 region. Each CDR3 protein is one row after TCRdb ran MiXCR on the multiplex PCR reads. Altogether some 600,000 distinct CDR3 sequences are present, approximately 15% being singletons, with the ten largest covering 5.8%.

This sequence originates from a woman in her 30s with Graves' hyperthyroidism that later progressed to Graves' ophthalmopathy. Sample: blood. The chain has TRBV20-1 and TRBJ2-5; D is ambiguous. The CDR3 sequence is CSARKTQETQYF. CDR3 DNA sequence: TGCAGTGCTAGAAAGACTCAAGAGACCCAGTACTTC.